This T cell receptor (beta chain) derives from a study of blood T cell repertoires in COVID-19 (TCRdb year 2020). Broadly, across the study: Samples from collaborators originated in the United States, Italy and Spain and spanned both the acute and convalescent phases of COVID-19. Deeply sampled blood TCRbeta repertoires from subjects exposed to, actively infected with, or recovered from COVID-19 were included in the dataset. The repertoires were made available in a free public database intended to serve as a resource for research on the immune response to SARS-CoV-2. HLA class I and class II types, where available, came from metadata supplied by the sample provider rather than from assay-based typing. The sample metadata nearly always contained a de-identified subject ID, COVID-19 status, age in years and sex. Samples came from the ongoing ImmuneRACE study (first 160 participants) plus 1,254 subjects from 6 global collaborators. The material from the prospective study consisted of cDNA or gDNA derived from T cells, B-cell-depleted T cells, or PBMCs.

The immunoSEQ Assay, a bias-controlled multiplex PCR, was used to amplify TCRbeta CDR3 regions from genomic DNA. The study's processing was this. The number of nucleated cells in each sample was estimated by amplification of reference gene primers within the assay. To quantify the absolute abundance of each unique TCRbeta CDR3 rearrangement, sequence reads were collapsed and filtered. Productive Simpson clonality was computed per sample as the square root of Simpson's diversity index over productive rearrangements. The table was pulled from immuneACCESS by TCRdb, which kept in-frame rearrangements only. Such tables lose some clones; where checked, under half of the loss comes from unresolved V genes, and the rest has no known cause. From that table come the V and J calls and clone size; the DNA was used to work out D and trimming. The sample table holds about 110,000 clones, of which less than 80% were seen once. The top ten clonotypes cover less than 25% of the sample.

The CDR3 numbers 15 residues from cysteine through phenylalanine. Only the CDR3 DNA stays, 45 bases, in frame from base 1. Trimming at the junction amounts to 0 bases on V and 5 bases on J, and the germline ends lie 14 bases apart. CDR1 and CDR2 are drawn from the germline V gene: SGHRS, YFSETQ. Whole blood was collected in K2EDTA tubes by collaborating institutions according to the institutions' own protocols. For TCRbeta analysis, collaborators shipped samples as frozen whole blood, isolated PBMCs, or DNA extracted from either of those sample types. Overall study results and their limits: The quantity of clinical and demographic metadata differed by source and by participant and was supplied without curation.

About this clone itself: What antigen it recognizes has not been identified. Base qualities are missing; no much larger clone stands one base away.

The sequencing sample was made of peripheral blood. The chain employs TRBV5-1 and TRBJ1-2; TRBD1 is a weak D gene call, 5 bases matching. The clonotype was recovered from a man between 70 and 80 years old with active or convalescent COVID-19. The CDR3 reads as follows: CASSLVGKGAYGYTF. The nucleotides are TGCGCCAGCAGCTTGGTTGGGAAAGGGGCTTATGGCTACACCTTC.